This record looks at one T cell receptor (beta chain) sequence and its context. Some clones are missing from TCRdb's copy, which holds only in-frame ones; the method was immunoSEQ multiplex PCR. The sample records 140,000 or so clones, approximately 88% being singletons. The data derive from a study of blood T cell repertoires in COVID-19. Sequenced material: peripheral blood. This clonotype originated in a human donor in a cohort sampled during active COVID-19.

CDR3 loop: CASSIGTNNEQFF. The CDR3 nucleotides are TGCGCCAGCAGCATCGGGACAAACAATGAGCAGTTCTTC. This chain connects TRBV5-1 to TRBJ2-1; a possible D gene is TRBD1 (6 bases). The CDR3 contains 13 residues. The V gene's germline CDR1 is SGHRS and CDR2 YFSETQ. The V end was cut by 4 bases, the J end by 5 bases, with 10 bases between.